What follows is one T cell receptor (beta chain) and its context. What it binds is unknown. The data stem from a study of T-cell memory formation after mild COVID-19. Study findings and constraints: For second-wave clones that peaked at day 37, SARS-CoV-2 specificity went unverified. Contracting clones from day 15 to 85 had balanced CD4/CD8; later expanders favoured CD4+. The appearance of some responding clones in pre-infection memory suggested that cross-reactive memory joined.

TCRdb redid the calling of the 5' RACE reads with MiXCR, one entry per CDR3 protein. Among about 260,000 distinct CDR3 sequences listed, about a sixth were seen once. V lost 5 bases and J lost 6; bases outside the gene matches: 2. The CDR3 covers 12 residues. Looked up from germline, CDR1 is SQVTM and CDR2 is ANQGSEA. The origin of this receptor is a man aged 18 to 30 who had mild COVID-19 (a few samples of this study predate the infection). Cell type and time point are not known. Sequences were obtained from PBMCs or a T cell subset sorted from them (not recorded which). This chain links TRBV29-1 with TRBJ2-2; 8 positions agree with TRBD1. The CDR3 protein is CSVRQGPGELFF. CDR3 bases: TGCAGCGTTAGACAGGGGCCCGGGGAGCTGTTTTTT.